These 15 T cell receptor beta chains originate from one sample sequenced in a study of cytomegalovirus exposure and HLA in healthy donors. Only in-frame clones appear in the TCRdb table, and some are missing; sequencing was by immunoSEQ multiplex PCR. This repertoire shows tens of thousands of clones, around 81% found once; its top ten account for 3%. The sequencing input was PBMCs. Receptors originate from a man aged 30 to 45 in good health and CMV-seronegative.

V gene TRBV11-3 combines with J gene TRBJ1-1; D is uncertain. Trimming left V 5 bases short and J 0 bases short, with 7 bases between. There are 13 residues in the CDR3. Germline CDR1 reads SGHNT; CDR2 reads YENEEA. The CDR3 DNA is TGTGCCAGCAGCAAAAGAGTGAACACTGAAGCTTTCTTT. Encoded protein: CASSKRVNTEAFF.

The rearrangement links TRBV18 to TRBJ2-5, with D perhaps matching TRBD2 (6 bases). The ends were cut back, 8 bases at V and 3 bases at J, with 13 bases in the middle. Germline V gene sequence: CDR1 KGHSH, CDR2 LQKENI. The CDR3 is 13 amino acids. The CDR3 sequence: CASKTGLEETQYF. CDR3 nucleotides: TGTGCCAGCAAAACGGGACTTGAAGAGACCCAGTACTTC. The entire variable domain, with the rest obtained from reference TRBV18 and TRBJ2-5, is as follows: NAGVMQNPRHLVRRRGQEARLRCSPMKGHSHVYWYRQLPEEGLKFMVYLQKENIIDESGMPKERFSAEFPKEGPSILRIQQVVRGDSAAYFCASKTGLEETQYFGPGTRLLVL.

The chain has TRBV18 and TRBJ1-1; 11 nucleotides align to TRBD1. V was clipped by 4 bases and J by 3 bases; unmatched bases: 1. This CDR3 has 14 residues. The germline CDR1 and CDR2 sequences are KGHSH and LQKENI. DNA for the CDR3: TGTGCCAGCTCACAGGGACAGGGGGACACTGAAGCTTTCTTT. Protein sequence: CASSQGQGDTEAFF.

The chain is built from TRBV7-8 and TRBJ2-1; D unclear. Trimming removed 2 bases at V and 0 bases at J, with 8 bases between. In germline, CDR1 is SGHVS, CDR2 FQNEAQ. The CDR3 length is 15 residues. CDR3 protein: CASSLRESSYNEQFF. Here the CDR3 DNA reads TGTGCCAGCAGCTTACGCGAAAGCTCCTACAATGAGCAGTTCTTC. Supplemented by reference TRBV7-8 and TRBJ2-1, the full variable domain reads GAGVSQSPRYKVAKRGQDVALRCDPISGHVSLFWYQQALGQGPEFLTYFQNEAQLDKSGLPSDRFFAERPEGSVSTLKIQRTQQEDSAVYLCASSLRESSYNEQFFGPGTRLTVL.

The table lists this clone with a count of one. The chain employs TRBV5-5 and TRBJ2-7, with 9 bases fitting TRBD1. CDR1 and CDR2 from the germline V gene are SGHKS and YYEKEE (reference sequence). The CDR3 contains 14 residues. V lost 3 bases to trimming and J lost 4 bases; unmatched junction nucleotides: 5. The CDR3 DNA reads TGTGCCAGCAGCTGGGGACAGGGAACATACGAGCAGTACTTC. This sequence encodes CASSWGQGTYEQYF. The full variable domain, rest sourced from reference TRBV5-5 and TRBJ2-7, is DAGVTQSPTHLIKTRGQQVTLRCSPISGHKSVSWYQQVLGQGPQFIFQYYEKEERGRGNFPDRFSARQFPNYSSELNVNALLLGDSALYLCASSWGQGTYEQYFGPGTRLTVT.

The V and J genes are TRBV7-3 and TRBJ2-1; 9 bases agree with TRBD2. The CDR3 extends over 13 amino acids. The V and J ends lost 5 bases and 10 bases, in that order; junction bases with no gene match: 6. Germline CDR1 SGHTA, CDR2 FQGTGA. The chain's CDR3 is CASSHPAGGEQFF. The DNA of the CDR3 is TGTGCCAGCAGCCACCCCGCGGGAGGGGAGCAGTTCTTC.

The V and J genes are TRBV5-1 and TRBJ2-3; D is unresolved. V lost 0 bases and J lost 2, with 7 bases in between. The CDR3 runs to 14 residues. Per germline, CDR1 SGHRS and CDR2 YFSETQ. CDR3 protein: CASSLAVFTDTQYF. DNA for the CDR3: TGCGCCAGCAGCTTGGCAGTTTTCACAGATACGCAGTATTTT. Filled out from reference TRBV5-1 and TRBJ2-3, the complete variable domain reads KAGVTQTPRYLIKTRGQQVTLSCSPISGHRSVSWYQQTPGQGLQFLFEYFSETQRNKGNFPGRFSGRQFSNSRSEMNVSTLELGDSALYLCASSLAVFTDTQYFGPGTRLTVL.

The gene calls are TRBV10-3 and TRBJ1-1; 7 bases are a match to TRBD1. In germline, CDR1 is ENHRY, CDR2 SYGVKD. The CDR3 consists of 16 residues. The V segment lost 6 bases and the J segment 0 bases; nucleotides outside the gene matches: 10. The CDR3 is CAISKHQGVLNTEAFF. The CDR3 DNA is TGTGCCATCAGCAAACATCAGGGGGTGCTGAACACTGAAGCTTTCTTT.

The V call is TRBV2, the J call TRBJ2-4; TRBD2 is a possible D gene (5 bases). The CDR3 extends over 16 amino acids. V was trimmed by 6 bases and J by 1 base, leaving 16 bases between them. Per germline, CDR1 SNHLY and CDR2 FYNNEI. The CDR3 spells CASRKLRVEAKNIQYF. CDR3 sequence (DNA): TGTGCCAGCAGGAAACTGAGGGTAGAGGCCAAAAACATTCAGTACTTC.

This clone came up once. This chain links TRBV4-2 with TRBJ2-7; TRBD1 matches 8 bases. Germline trimming cut 3 bases from V and 0 bases from J; bases unmatched to any gene: 1. This CDR3 is built from 14 residues. Germline V gene data show CDR1 as LGHNA and CDR2 as YNFKEQ. The CDR3 protein is CASSQGQASYEQYF. As DNA, the CDR3 is TGTGCCAGCAGCCAGGGACAGGCCTCCTACGAGCAGTACTTC.

The genes are TRBV6-5 and TRBJ2-1; 7 bases map to TRBD1. The CDR3 consists of 14 residues. The germline V gene has CDR1 MNHEY and CDR2 SVGAGI. Unmatched junction bases numbered 8, after V lost 5 bases and J lost 7 bases. The CDR3 spells CASSGQVSGNEQFF. CDR3 nucleotide sequence: TGTGCCAGCAGTGGACAGGTCTCAGGAAATGAGCAGTTCTTC.

A word on this clone: One end of the junction fails to match germline, which may point to a read error. This rearrangement joins TRBV18 to TRBJ2-7, with D tentatively TRBD2 (6 bases). The CDR3 is 14 amino acids. Germline CDR1 is KGHSH and CDR2 is LQKENI. CDR3 sequence reads: CASSPRRESFGQDF. In DNA form, the CDR3 reads TGTGCCAGCTCACCACGACGGGAGTCTTTCGGGCAAGACTTC.

The chain uses TRBV4-3 and TRBJ1-2, with D perhaps matching TRBD1 (6 bases). Germline CDR1 and CDR2: LGHNA and YSLEER. CDR3 length: 16 amino acids. The V end was cut by 0 bases, the J end by 7 bases, with 18 bases between. The CDR3: CASSQDFLLGGRGYTF. In nucleotides, the CDR3 is TGCGCCAGCAGCCAAGATTTTTTGCTCGGGGGGCGTGGCTACACCTTC.

This sequence joins TRBV27 and TRBJ2-5; 9 bases are a match to TRBD2. Germline CDR1 reads MNHEY; CDR2 reads SMNVEV (reference sequence). This CDR3 region has 18 residues. Losses at the gene ends were 5 bases for V and 2 bases for J; bases not matched to a gene: 15. The CDR3 coding sequence is TGTGCCAGCAGTCCAATGCGTTTCCTGACTAGCGGACAAGAGACCCAGTACTTC. Amino acid sequence: CASSPMRFLTSGQETQYF.

The V gene is TRBV9, the J gene TRBJ2-1, with a possible D match to TRBD2 (6 bases). CDR1 and CDR2 (germline): SGDLS, YYNGEE. V was clipped by 0 bases and J by 9 bases, with 10 bases between them. There are 13 residues in the CDR3. The CDR3 DNA sequence: TGTGCCAGCAGCGTAGATGGAGGGAGTGAGCAGTTCTTC. Translation gives CASSVDGGSEQFF.